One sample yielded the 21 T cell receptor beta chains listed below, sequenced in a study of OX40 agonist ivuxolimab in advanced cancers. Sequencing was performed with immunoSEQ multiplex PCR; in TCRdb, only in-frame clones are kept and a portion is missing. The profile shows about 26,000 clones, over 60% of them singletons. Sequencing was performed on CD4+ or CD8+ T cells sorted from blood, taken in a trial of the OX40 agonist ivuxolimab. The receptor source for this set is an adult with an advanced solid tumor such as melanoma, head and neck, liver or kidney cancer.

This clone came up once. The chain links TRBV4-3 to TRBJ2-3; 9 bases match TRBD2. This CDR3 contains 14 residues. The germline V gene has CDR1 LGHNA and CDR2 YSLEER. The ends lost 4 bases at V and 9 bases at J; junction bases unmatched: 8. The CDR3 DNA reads TGCGCCAGCAGCCGTGGTAGTAGCGGGGGAACGCAGTATTTT. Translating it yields CASSRGSSGGTQYF.

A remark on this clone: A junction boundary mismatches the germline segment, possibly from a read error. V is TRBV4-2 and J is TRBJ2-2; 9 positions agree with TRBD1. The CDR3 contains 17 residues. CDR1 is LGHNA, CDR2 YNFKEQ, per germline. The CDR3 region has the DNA TGTGCCAGCAGCCAAGCTCACGGACAGGGGAACTCCGGGGAGCTGTTTTTT. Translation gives CASSQAHGQGNSGELFF.

CDR3 residues: CASSLIGSSYEQYF. CDR3 nucleotides: TGCGCCAGCAGCTTGATCGGCAGCTCCTACGAGCAGTACTTC. This chain links TRBV5-1 with TRBJ2-7; no definite D call. CDR1 is SGHRS and CDR2 is YFSETQ in the germline V gene. CDR3 length: 14 amino acids. Deletions cut 1 base from V and 0 bases from J, with 8 bases between.

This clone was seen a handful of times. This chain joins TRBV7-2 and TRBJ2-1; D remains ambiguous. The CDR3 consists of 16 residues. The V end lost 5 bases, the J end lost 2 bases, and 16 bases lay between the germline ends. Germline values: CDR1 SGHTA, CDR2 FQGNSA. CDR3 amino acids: CASSISRAGPYNEQFF. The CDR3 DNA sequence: TGTGCCAGCAGCATCTCTAGGGCTGGCCCCTACAATGAGCAGTTCTTC.

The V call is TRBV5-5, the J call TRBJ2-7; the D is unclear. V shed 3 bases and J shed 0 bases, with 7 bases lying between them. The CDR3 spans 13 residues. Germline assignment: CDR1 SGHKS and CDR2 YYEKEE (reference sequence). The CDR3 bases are TGTGCCAGCAGCTGGGCCGGCTCCTACGAGCAGTACTTC. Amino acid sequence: CASSWAGSYEQYF.

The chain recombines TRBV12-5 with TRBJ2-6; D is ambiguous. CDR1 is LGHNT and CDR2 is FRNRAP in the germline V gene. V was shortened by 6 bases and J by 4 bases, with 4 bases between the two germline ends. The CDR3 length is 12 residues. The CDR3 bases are TGTGCTAGTGGCCCAGGGGCCAACGTCCTGACTTTC. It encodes CASGPGANVLTF. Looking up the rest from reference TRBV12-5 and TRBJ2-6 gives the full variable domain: DARVTQTPRHKVTEMGQEVTMRCQPILGHNTVFWYRQTMMQGLELLAYFRNRAPLDDSGMPKDRFSAEMPDATLATLKIQPSEPRDSAVYFCASGPGANVLTFGAGSRLTVL.

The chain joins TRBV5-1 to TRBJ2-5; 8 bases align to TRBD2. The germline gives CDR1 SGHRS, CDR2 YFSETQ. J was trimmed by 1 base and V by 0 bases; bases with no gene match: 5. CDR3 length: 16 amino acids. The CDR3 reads CASSLGQRGLQETQYF. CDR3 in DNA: TGCGCCAGCAGCTTGGGCCAGCGGGGGCTCCAAGAGACCCAGTACTTC.

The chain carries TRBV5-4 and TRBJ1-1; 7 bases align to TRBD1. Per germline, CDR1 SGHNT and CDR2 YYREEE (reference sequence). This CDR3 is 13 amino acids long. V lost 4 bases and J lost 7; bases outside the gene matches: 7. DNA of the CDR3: TGTGCCAGCAGCCCGGGACAGTTCAGTGAAGCTTTCTTT. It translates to CASSPGQFSEAFF.

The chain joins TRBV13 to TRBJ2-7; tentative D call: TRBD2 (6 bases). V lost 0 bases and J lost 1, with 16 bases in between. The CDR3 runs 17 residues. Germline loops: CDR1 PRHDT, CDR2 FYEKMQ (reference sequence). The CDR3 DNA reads TGTGCCAGCAGCTTAGGGGGACTCGAAGGGGTTTCCTACGAGCAGTACTTC. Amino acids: CASSLGGLEGVSYEQYF.

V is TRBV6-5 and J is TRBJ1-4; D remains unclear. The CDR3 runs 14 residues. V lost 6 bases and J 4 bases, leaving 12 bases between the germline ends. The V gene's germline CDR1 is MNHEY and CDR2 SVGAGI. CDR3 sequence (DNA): TGTGCCAGCAGCCTCGGGCCCGGTAATGAAAAACTGTTTTTT. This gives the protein CASSLGPGNEKLFF.

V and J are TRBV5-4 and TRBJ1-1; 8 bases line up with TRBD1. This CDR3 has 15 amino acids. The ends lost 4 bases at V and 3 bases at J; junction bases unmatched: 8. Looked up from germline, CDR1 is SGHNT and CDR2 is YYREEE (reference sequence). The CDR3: CASSGPRGLDTEAFF. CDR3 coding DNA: TGTGCCAGCAGCGGGCCCAGGGGGCTCGACACTGAAGCTTTCTTT.

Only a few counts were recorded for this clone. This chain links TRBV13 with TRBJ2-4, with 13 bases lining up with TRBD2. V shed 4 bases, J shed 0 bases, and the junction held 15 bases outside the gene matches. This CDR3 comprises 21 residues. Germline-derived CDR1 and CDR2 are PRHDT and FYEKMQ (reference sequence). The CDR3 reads CASSSKIGLAGDLLAKNIQYF. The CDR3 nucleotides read TGTGCCAGCAGCTCGAAGATAGGACTAGCGGGGGACCTTCTAGCCAAAAACATTCAGTACTTC. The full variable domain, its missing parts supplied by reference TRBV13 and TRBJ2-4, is AAGVIQSPRHLIKEKRETATLKCYPIPRHDTVYWYQQGPGQDPQFLISFYEKMQSDKGSIPDRFSAQQFSDYHSELNMSSLELGDSALYFCASSSKIGLAGDLLAKNIQYFGAGTRLSVL.

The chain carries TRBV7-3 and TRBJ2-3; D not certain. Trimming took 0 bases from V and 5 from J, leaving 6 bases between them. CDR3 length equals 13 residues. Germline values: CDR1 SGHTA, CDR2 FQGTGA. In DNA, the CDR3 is TGTGCCAGCAGCTTAACGCGACAAGATACGCAGTATTTT. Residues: CASSLTRQDTQYF.

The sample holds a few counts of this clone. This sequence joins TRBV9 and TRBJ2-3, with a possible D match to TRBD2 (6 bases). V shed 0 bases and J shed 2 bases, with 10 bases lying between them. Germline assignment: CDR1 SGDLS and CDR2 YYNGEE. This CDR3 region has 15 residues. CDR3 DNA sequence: TGTGCCAGCAGCGTAGGCCGGCGGGACACAGATACGCAGTATTTT. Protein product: CASSVGRRDTDTQYF. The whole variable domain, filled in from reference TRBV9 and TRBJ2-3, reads DSGVTQTPKHLITATGQRVTLRCSPRSGDLSVYWYQQSLDQGLQFLIQYYNGEERAKGNILERFSAQQFPDLHSELNLSSLELGDSALYFCASSVGRRDTDTQYFGPGTRLTVL.

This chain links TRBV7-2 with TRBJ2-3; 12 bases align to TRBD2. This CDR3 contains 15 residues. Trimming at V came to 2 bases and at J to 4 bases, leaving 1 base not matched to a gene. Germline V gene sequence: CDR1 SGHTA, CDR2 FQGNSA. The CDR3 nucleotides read TGTGCCAGCAGCTTACTAGCGGGGGGGCCAGATACGCAGTATTTT. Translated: CASSLLAGGPDTQYF.

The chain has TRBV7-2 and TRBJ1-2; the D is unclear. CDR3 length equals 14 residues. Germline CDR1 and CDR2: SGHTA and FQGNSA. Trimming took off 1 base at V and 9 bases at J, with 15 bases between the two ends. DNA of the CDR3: TGTGCCAGCAGCTTAGGGCCAGCGGGTGGGCGCTACACCTTC. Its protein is CASSLGPAGGRYTF.

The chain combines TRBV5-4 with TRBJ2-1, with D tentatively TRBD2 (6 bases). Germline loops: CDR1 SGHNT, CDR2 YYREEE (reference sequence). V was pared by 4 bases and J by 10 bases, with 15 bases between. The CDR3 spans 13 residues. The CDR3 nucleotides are TGTGCCAGCAGCCCGACTAGAAAATTGGAGCAGTTCTTC. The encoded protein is CASSPTRKLEQFF. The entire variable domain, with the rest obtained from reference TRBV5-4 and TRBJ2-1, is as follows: ETGVTQSPTHLIKTRGQQVTLRCSSQSGHNTVSWYQQALGQGPQFIFQYYREEENGRGNFPPRFSGLQFPNYSSELNVNALELDDSALYLCASSPTRKLEQFFGPGTRLTVL.

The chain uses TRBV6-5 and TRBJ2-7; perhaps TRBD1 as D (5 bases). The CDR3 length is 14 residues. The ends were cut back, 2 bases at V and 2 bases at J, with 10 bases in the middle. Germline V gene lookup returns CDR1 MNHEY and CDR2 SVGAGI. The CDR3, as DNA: TGTGCCAGCAGTTACCGACAGAGAGCCTACGAGCAGTACTTC. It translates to CASSYRQRAYEQYF.

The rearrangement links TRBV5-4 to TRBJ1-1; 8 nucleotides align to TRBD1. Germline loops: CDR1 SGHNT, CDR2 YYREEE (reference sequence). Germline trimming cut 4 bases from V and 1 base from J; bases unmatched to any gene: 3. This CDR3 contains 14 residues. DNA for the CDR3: TGTGCCAGCAGCCCTGGACAGGGGAACACTGAAGCTTTCTTT. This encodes CASSPGQGNTEAFF.

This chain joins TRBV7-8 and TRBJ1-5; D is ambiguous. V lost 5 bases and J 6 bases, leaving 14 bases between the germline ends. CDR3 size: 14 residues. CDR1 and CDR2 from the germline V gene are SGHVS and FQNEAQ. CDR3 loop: CASSEDSPPQPQHF. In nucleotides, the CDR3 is TGTGCCAGCAGCGAGGACTCACCCCCTCAGCCCCAGCATTTT.

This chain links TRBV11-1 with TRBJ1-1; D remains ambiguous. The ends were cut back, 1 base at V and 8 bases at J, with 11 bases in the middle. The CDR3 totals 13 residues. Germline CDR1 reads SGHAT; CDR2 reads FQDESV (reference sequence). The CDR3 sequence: CASSLGTQYEAFF. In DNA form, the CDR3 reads TGTGCCAGCAGCTTAGGCACACAATACGAAGCTTTCTTT.